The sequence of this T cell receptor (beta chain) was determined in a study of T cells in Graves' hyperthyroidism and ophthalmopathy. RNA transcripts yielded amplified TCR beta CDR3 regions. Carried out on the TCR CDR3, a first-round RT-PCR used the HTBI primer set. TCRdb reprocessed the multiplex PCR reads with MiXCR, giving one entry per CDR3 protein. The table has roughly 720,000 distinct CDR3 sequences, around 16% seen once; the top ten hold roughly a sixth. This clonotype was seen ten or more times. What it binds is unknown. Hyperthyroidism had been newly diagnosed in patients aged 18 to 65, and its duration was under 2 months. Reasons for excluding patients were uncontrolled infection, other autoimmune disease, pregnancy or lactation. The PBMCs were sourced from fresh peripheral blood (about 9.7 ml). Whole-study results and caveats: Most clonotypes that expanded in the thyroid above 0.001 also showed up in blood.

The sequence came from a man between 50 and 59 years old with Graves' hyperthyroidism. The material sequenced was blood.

As DNA, the CDR3 is TGTGCCTGGAGTGTCCCGGGGGCCGGGGAGCTGTTTTTT. This sequence encodes CAWSVPGAGELFF. The V gene is TRBV30, the J gene TRBJ2-2, with a weak D call TRBD2 (6 bases). The CDR3 is made up of 13 amino acids. With 0 bases removed from V and 6 bases from J, the gap between germline ends came to 8 bases. CDR1 and CDR2 from the germline V gene are GTSNPN and SVGIG (reference sequence).